This entry features one T cell receptor (beta chain) sequence. This entry is derived from a study of shared clonotypes between healthy human individuals. Positively selected for CCR7, the CD45RO-negative cells used as naive CD8 cells excluded terminally differentiated effector memory CD45RA+ cells. The CDR3 sequence is 19 residues long. CDR1 is SGHAT and CDR2 is FQNNGV in the germline V gene. Trimming took off 5 bases at V and 0 bases at J, with 20 bases between the two ends. Produced via immunoSEQ multiplex PCR; TCRdb's table is partial and in-frame only. The top ten clones hold approximately 1.6% of a sample with about 2.1 million clones, 93% of them seen once.

Sequences were obtained from naive CD8+ T cells from PBMCs. The source of this sequence is a man aged 18-30 years in good health. Some clones in this sample may be carry-over from other donors' samples. The chain carries TRBV11-2 and TRBJ2-6; TRBD1 is a possible D gene (6 bases). CDR3 protein: CASSPRETGASSGANVLTF. The CDR3 DNA sequence: TGTGCCAGCAGCCCAAGGGAGACAGGAGCCAGCTCTGGGGCCAACGTCCTGACTTTC.